A selection of T cell receptor beta chains follows, all from one sample in a study of cytomegalovirus exposure and HLA in healthy donors. Data came from immunoSEQ multiplex PCR; TCRdb stores just in-frame clones and leaves some out. Of under 200,000 clones in the sample, around 80% are singletons; the top ten hold 1%. Input material: PBMCs. Receptors were obtained from a woman between 45 and 60 years old in good health and CMV-seropositive. Both conserved end residues are part of each CDR3. A D gene is named only where the DNA matches it firmly. The size of a clone is reported for some rows only, either as once, few or many, or as a class for expanded clones.

.	TRBV10-1	TRBD2	TRBJ2-5	CASSESGEWETQYF	TGCGCCAGCAGTGAAAGCGGGGAGTGGGAGACCCAGTACTTC
.	TRBV7-3	.	TRBJ2-7	CASSRNQGGEQYF	TGTGCCAGCAGCCGAAATCAGGGTGGCGAGCAGTACTTC
.	TRBV28	.	TRBJ1-5	CASSASRDIVGRDDQPQHF	TGTGCCAGCAGTGCCTCCAGGGACATCGTAGGTAGGGACGATCAGCCCCAGCATTTT
few	TRBV28	.	TRBJ2-7	CASSLWYLGARDPYEQYF	TGTGCCAGCAGTTTATGGTATCTAGGGGCCCGCGATCCCTACGAGCAGTACTTC
.	TRBV28	TRBD1	TRBJ2-1	CASSALRRDRASLYYNEQFF	TGTGCCAGCAGTGCTCTCCGCCGGGACAGGGCCTCTCTATACTACAATGAGCAGTTCTTC
.	TRBV7-2	TRBD2	TRBJ2-7	CASSLAGGDYEQYF	TGTGCCAGCAGCTTAGCGGGGGGGGACTACGAGCAGTACTTC
.	TRBV7-9	TRBD1	TRBJ1-2	CSSSQIRAGGNYGYTF	TGTTCCAGCAGCCAAATCCGTGCAGGGGGAAACTATGGCTACACCTTC
.	TRBV5-4	TRBD2	TRBJ2-5	CASSFLAAETQYF	TGTGCCAGCAGCTTTCTAGCGGCAGAGACCCAGTACTTC
.	TRBV6-5	TRBD2	TRBJ2-5	CASKPIWEGETQYF	TGTGCCAGCAAGCCTATCTGGGAGGGGGAGACCCAGTACTTC
.	TRBV28	TRBD1	TRBJ1-2	CASSLYRGRGSYGYTF	TGTGCCAGCAGTTTATATAGGGGGCGAGGGAGCTATGGCTACACCTTC
.	TRBV29-1	.	TRBJ1-3	CSVEVLGQFSTGNTIYF	TGCAGCGTTGAAGTTTTAGGACAGTTCTCGACTGGAAACACCATATATTTT
.	TRBV15	TRBD2	TRBJ2-1	CATSRGGSSYNEQFF	TGTGCCACCAGCAGGGGCGGGAGCTCCTACAATGAGCAGTTCTTC
.	TRBV7-9	.	TRBJ2-5	CASSLVFGRQETQYF	TGTGCCAGCAGCTTAGTTTTTGGGCGTCAAGAGACCCAGTACTTC
.	TRBV5-1	.	TRBJ2-7	CASSSKMGRDYEQYF	TGCGCCAGCAGCTCTAAAATGGGGCGGGACTACGAGCAGTACTTC
.	TRBV7-7	.	TRBJ2-3	CASSLGQAGTQYF	TGTGCTAGCAGCTTAGGGCAAGCGGGTACGCAGTATTTT
.	TRBV28	.	TRBJ1-2	CASSSRGGYTF	TGTGCCAGCAGTTCCCGAGGGGGCTACACCTTC
.	TRBV6-5	.	TRBJ1-2	CASSSHRQVDGYTF	TGTGCCAGCAGTTCCCACCGACAGGTTGATGGCTACACCTTC
.	TRBV28	.	TRBJ1-2	CASSSWGRGYTF	TGTGCCAGCAGTTCATGGGGGCGAGGCTACACCTTC
.	TRBV19	.	TRBJ2-7	CASSIVLAPGYEQYF	TGTGCCAGTAGTATAGTACTAGCCCCAGGGTACGAGCAGTACTTC
.	TRBV5-1	.	TRBJ1-2	CASSSGAESYGYTF	TGCGCCAGCAGCTCCGGAGCTGAAAGCTATGGCTACACCTTC
.	TRBV7-9	TRBD1	TRBJ1-4	CASSQIGTGGEKLFF	TGTGCCAGCAGCCAGATTGGGACAGGGGGCGAAAAACTGTTTTTT
.	TRBV7-8	TRBD1	TRBJ2-7	CASSLAGTGAYEQYF	TGTGCCAGCAGCTTAGCCGGGACAGGGGCGTACGAGCAGTACTTC
.	TRBV18	TRBD1	TRBJ2-1	CASSPRDRGTFF	TGTGCCAGCTCACCAAGGGACAGGGGGACGTTCTTC
.	TRBV7-8	.	TRBJ1-2	CASSANRIGIDGYTF	TGTGCCAGCAGCGCCAACAGGATCGGAATCGATGGCTACACCTTC
.	TRBV5-1	.	TRBJ2-7	CASSLEAGSDEQYF	TGCGCCAGCAGCTTGGAGGCAGGTTCAGATGAGCAGTACTTC
once	TRBV5-4	TRBD2	TRBJ2-7	CASSAAYAGGFSYEQYF	TGTGCCAGCAGCGCCGCCTACGCGGGGGGGTTCTCCTACGAGCAGTACTTC
.	TRBV7-6	.	TRBJ1-1	CASSLQENTEAFF	TGTGCCAGCAGCCTACAGGAGAACACTGAAGCTTTCTTT
.	TRBV7-2	TRBD1	TRBJ2-5	CASSRDRGSKRYF	TGTGCCAGCAGCCGGGACAGGGGTAGTAAACGGTACTTC
few	TRBV27	.	TRBJ1-1	CASTTPGRTEAFF	TGTGCCAGCACTACCCCAGGGCGCACTGAAGCTTTCTTT
.	TRBV7-2	.	TRBJ1-3	CASSLVISGNTIYF	TGTGCCAGCAGCTTAGTTATCTCTGGAAACACCATATATTTT
.	TRBV7-3	TRBD1	TRBJ2-5	CASSADRAETQYF	TGTGCCAGCAGCGCGGACAGGGCCGAGACCCAGTACTTC
.	TRBV19	TRBD1	TRBJ1-1	CASQTGGNTEAFF	TGTGCCAGCCAGACAGGGGGGAACACTGAAGCTTTCTTT
.	TRBV11-3	.	TRBJ2-3	CASSLDRRTQYF	TGTGCCAGCAGCCTCGACAGGAGAACGCAGTATTTT
.	TRBV5-6	.	TRBJ2-7	CASSFLDSLSYEQYF	TGTGCCAGCAGCTTCTTAGACAGTCTTTCCTACGAGCAGTACTTC
.	TRBV6-5	TRBD2	TRBJ2-7	CASSRSGAYEQYF	TGTGCCAGCAGCCGAAGCGGGGCGTACGAGCAGTACTTC
.	TRBV27	TRBD1	TRBJ1-2	CASSPRGQGNYGYTF	TGTGCCAGCTCCCCCCGGGGACAGGGCAACTATGGCTACACCTTC
.	TRBV18	.	TRBJ1-2	CASSPDRSPNYGYTF	TGTGCCAGCTCACCCGACAGGAGCCCTAACTATGGCTACACCTTC
.	TRBV18	.	TRBJ2-3	CASSPLGDGTDTQYF	TGTGCCAGCTCACCTCTAGGGGATGGTACAGATACGCAGTATTTT
.	TRBV28	.	TRBJ1-5	CASGFRKGFYQPQHF	TGTGCCAGCGGCTTCCGGAAGGGGTTCTATCAGCCCCAGCATTTT
once	TRBV6-5	.	TRBJ1-6	CASSYSSHLNSPLHF	TGTGCCAGCAGTTACTCGAGTCACCTAAATTCACCCCTCCACTTT
.	TRBV4-2	TRBD2	TRBJ2-3	CASSQGDYRDTQYF	TGTGCCAGCAGCCAAGGGGACTATCGAGATACGCAGTATTTT
.	TRBV27	.	TRBJ1-2	CASGDFYGGYTF	TGTGCCAGCGGGGACTTTTATGGGGGCTACACCTTC
.	TRBV30	TRBD2	TRBJ2-5	CAWSPLAGAEETQYF	TGTGCCTGGAGTCCTCTAGCGGGAGCAGAAGAGACCCAGTACTTC
.	TRBV7-8	TRBD1	TRBJ1-6	CASSSGTGSSPLHF	TGTGCCAGCAGCTCAGGGACAGGCAGTTCACCCCTCCACTTT
once	TRBV7-2	.	TRBJ1-2	CASSTTKQGWNYGYTF	TGTGCCAGCAGCACGACAAAGCAGGGGTGGAACTATGGCTACACCTTC
.	TRBV6-6	.	TRBJ1-1	CASNFDSNTEAFF	TGTGCCAGCAATTTTGACAGCAACACTGAAGCTTTCTTT
.	TRBV19	TRBD1	TRBJ1-5	CASSPQDRGGNQPQHF	TGTGCCAGTAGTCCCCAGGACAGGGGAGGCAATCAGCCCCAGCATTTT